Described below is a single T cell receptor beta chain sequence and its context. This clonotype was seen at least ten times. Its antigen is currently not known. Nothing much larger sits one base from this clone, and base qualities are not available. V is trimmed back by 5 bases and J by 8 bases, and the junction contains 10 bases that no gene match accounts for. CDR1 SEHNR and CDR2 FQNEAQ were looked up in the germline V gene (reference sequence). CDR3 length: 15 amino acids, cysteine to phenylalanine. Just CDR3 DNA is preserved here, 45 bases in frame from base 1. The data belong to a study of patients and donors after allogeneic stem cell transplantation (TCRdb year 2020). The method behind the library was RT-PCR. Sequencer: NextSeq 550. TCRdb reran the public reads through fastp at Q25 and MiXCR, keeping productive beta chains. CDR3 protein duplicates are merged, each entry listing the most common genes and DNA. The sample yields 800,000 to 1,000,000 distinct CDR3 sequences; more than 15% were counted once. The top ten clonotypes cover 6% of the sample.

The V and J genes are TRBV7-9 and TRBJ2-4, with TRBD1 identical over 9 junction bases. This receptor was obtained from a human donor who was either an allogeneic HSCT recipient or a stem cell or donor lymphocyte infusion donor (not recorded which). It is not recorded whose cells these are; they may come from a transplant donor. What was sequenced was blood, either unsorted or a sorted T cell fraction (not recorded which). The CDR3 loop reads CASSPRTGDMDIQYF. The DNA sequence is given as TGTGCCAGCAGCCCTCGGACAGGGGATATGGACATTCAGTACTTC. Reference TRBV7-9 and TRBJ2-4 proteins supply the regions before and after the CDR3; the full variable domain is: DTGVSQNPRHKITKRGQNVTFRCDPISEHNRLYWYRQTLGQGPEFLTYFQNEAQLEKSRLLSDRFSAERPKGSFSTLEIQRTEQGDSAMYLCASSPRTGDMDIQYFGAGTRLSVL.